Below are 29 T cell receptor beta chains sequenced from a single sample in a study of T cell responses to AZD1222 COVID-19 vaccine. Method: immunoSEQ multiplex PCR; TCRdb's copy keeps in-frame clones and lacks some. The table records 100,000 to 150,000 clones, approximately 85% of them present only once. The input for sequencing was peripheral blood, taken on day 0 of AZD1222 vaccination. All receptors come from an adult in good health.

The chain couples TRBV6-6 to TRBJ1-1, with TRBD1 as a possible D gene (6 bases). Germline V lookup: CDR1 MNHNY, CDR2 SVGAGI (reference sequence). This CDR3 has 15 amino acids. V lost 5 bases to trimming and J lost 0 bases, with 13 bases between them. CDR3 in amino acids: CASSPNREMNTEAFF. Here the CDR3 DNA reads TGTGCCAGCAGTCCTAACAGGGAGATGAACACTGAAGCTTTCTTT.

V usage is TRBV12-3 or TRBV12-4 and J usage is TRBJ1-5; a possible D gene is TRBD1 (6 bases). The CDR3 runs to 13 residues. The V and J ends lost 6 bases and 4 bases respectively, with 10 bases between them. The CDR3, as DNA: TGTGCCAGCAGGGACAGCCTTAATCAGCCCCAGCATTTT. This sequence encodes CASRDSLNQPQHF.

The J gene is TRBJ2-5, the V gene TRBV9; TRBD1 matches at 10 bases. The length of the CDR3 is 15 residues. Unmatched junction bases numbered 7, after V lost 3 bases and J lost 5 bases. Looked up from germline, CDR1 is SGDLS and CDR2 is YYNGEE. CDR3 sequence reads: CASSAGQGGFETQYF. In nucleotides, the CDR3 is TGTGCCAGCAGCGCCGGACAGGGGGGGTTCGAGACCCAGTACTTC.

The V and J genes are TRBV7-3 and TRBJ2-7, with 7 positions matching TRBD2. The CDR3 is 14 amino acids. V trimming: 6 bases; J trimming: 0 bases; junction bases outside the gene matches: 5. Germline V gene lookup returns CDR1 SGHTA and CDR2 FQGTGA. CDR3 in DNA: TGTGCCAGCAGGCCAACTAGCGACTCCTACGAGCAGTACTTC. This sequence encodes CASRPTSDSYEQYF.

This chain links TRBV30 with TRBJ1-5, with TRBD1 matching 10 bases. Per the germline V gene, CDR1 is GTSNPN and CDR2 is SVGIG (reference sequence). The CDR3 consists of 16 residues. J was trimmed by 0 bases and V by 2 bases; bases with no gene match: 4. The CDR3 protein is CAWSRQGADSNQPQHF. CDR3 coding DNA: TGTGCCTGGAGTCGACAGGGGGCTGATAGCAATCAGCCCCAGCATTTT.

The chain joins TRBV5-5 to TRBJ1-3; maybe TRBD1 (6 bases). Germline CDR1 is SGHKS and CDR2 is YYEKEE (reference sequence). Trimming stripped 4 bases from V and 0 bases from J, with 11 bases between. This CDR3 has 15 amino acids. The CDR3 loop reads CASSPYRDSGNTIYF. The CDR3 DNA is TGTGCCAGCAGCCCATACAGGGACTCTGGAAACACCATATATTTT.

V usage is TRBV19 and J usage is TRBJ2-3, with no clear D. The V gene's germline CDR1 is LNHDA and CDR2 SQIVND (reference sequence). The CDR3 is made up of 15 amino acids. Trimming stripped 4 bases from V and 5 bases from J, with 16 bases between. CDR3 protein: CASSRSRSLEDTQYF. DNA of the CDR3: TGTGCCAGTAGTAGAAGCCGGAGTTTAGAAGATACGCAGTATTTT. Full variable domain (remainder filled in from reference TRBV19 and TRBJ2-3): DGGITQSPKYLFRKEGQNVTLSCEQNLNHDAMYWYRQDPGQGLRLIYYSQIVNDFQKGDIAEGYSVSREKKESFPLTVTSAQKNPTAFYLCASSRSRSLEDTQYFGPGTRLTVL.

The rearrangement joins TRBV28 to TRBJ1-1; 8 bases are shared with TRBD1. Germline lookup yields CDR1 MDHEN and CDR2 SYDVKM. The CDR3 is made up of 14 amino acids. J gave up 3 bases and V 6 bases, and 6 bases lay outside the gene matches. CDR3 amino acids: CASRTGEIHTEAFF. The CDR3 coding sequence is TGTGCCAGCAGGACAGGGGAAATACACACTGAAGCTTTCTTT.

CDR3 bases: TGTGCCAGCAGTGAATCCGTGAACACTGAAGCTTTCTTT. Translating it yields CASSESVNTEAFF. J is TRBJ1-1 and V is TRBV2; no firm D call. Germline values: CDR1 SNHLY, CDR2 FYNNEI. With 2 bases removed from V and 0 bases from J, the gap between germline ends came to 4 bases. The CDR3 sequence is 13 residues long.

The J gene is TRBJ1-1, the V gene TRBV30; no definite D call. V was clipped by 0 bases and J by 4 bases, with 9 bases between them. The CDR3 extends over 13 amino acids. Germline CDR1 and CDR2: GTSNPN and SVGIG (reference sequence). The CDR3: CAWSVKGGTEAFF. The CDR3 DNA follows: TGTGCCTGGAGTGTGAAGGGAGGCACTGAAGCTTTCTTT.

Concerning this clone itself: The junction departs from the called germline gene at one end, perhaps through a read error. The CDR3 sequence: CASTYREGGEAFF. The CDR3, as DNA: TGTGCCAGCACTTACAGGGAAGGGGGTGAAGCTTTCTTT. The V gene is TRBV6-5, the J gene TRBJ1-1, with D tentatively TRBD1 (6 bases). Germline V gene lookup returns CDR1 MNHEY and CDR2 SVGAGI. This CDR3 has 13 residues.

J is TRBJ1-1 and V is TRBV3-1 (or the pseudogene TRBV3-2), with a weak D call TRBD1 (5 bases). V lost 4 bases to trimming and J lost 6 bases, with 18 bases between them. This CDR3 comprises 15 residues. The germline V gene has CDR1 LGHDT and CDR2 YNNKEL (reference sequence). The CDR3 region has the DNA TGTGCCAGCAGCCCAAGTGTTCCGGGGGTGGCTGAAGCTTTCTTT. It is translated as CASSPSVPGVAEAFF.

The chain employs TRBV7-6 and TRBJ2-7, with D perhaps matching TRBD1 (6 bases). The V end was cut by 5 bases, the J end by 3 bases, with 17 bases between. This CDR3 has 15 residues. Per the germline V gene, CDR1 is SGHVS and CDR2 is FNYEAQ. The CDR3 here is CASSPGELQGYEQYF. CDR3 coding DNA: TGTGCCAGCAGCCCCGGGGAGTTACAGGGCTACGAGCAGTACTTC.

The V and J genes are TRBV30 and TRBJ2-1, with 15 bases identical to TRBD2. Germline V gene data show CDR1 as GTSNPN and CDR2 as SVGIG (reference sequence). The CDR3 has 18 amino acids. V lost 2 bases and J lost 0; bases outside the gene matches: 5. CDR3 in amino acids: CAWSSGTSGGSSYNEQFF. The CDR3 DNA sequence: TGTGCCTGGAGTTCCGGGACTAGCGGGGGGAGCTCCTACAATGAGCAGTTCTTC.

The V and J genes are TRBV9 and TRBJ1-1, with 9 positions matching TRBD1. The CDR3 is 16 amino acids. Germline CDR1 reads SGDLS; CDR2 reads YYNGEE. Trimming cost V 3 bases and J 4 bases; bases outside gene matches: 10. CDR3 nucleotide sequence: TGTGCCAGCAGCGCACCCCCGGGACAGGGTTTCACTGAAGCTTTCTTT. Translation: CASSAPPGQGFTEAFF.

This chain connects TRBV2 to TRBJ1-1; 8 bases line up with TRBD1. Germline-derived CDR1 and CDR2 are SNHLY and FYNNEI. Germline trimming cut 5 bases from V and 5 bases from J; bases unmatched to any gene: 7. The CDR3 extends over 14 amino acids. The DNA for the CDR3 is TGTGCCAGCAGTTACACAGGGGGAGATACTGAAGCTTTCTTT. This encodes CASSYTGGDTEAFF.

CDR3 loop: CASSVAPITEAFF. The DNA of the CDR3 is TGTGCCAGCAGCGTAGCCCCGATCACTGAAGCTTTCTTT. The V call is TRBV9, the J call TRBJ1-1; D not resolved. Trimming pared 0 bases from V and 4 bases from J, leaving 7 bases between. Germline lookup yields CDR1 SGDLS and CDR2 YYNGEE. This CDR3 comprises 13 residues.

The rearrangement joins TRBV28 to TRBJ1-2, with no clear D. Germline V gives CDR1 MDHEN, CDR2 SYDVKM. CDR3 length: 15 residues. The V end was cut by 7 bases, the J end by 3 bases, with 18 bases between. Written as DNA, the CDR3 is TGTGCCAGCACGTCAACTGAGGGTAATTACTATGGCTACACCTTC. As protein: CASTSTEGNYYGYTF.

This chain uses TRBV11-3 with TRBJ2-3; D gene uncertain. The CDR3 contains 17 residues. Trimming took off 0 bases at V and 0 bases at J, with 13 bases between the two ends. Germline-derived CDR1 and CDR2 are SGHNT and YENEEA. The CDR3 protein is CASSLDSTSLSTDTQYF. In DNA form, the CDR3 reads TGTGCCAGCAGCTTAGATTCCACGAGCTTGAGCACAGATACGCAGTATTTT.

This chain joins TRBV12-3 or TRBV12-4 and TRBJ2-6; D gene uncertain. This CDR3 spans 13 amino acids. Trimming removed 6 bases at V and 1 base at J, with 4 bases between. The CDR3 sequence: CASRRSGANVLTF. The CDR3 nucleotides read TGTGCCAGCAGGAGATCTGGGGCCAACGTCCTGACTTTC.

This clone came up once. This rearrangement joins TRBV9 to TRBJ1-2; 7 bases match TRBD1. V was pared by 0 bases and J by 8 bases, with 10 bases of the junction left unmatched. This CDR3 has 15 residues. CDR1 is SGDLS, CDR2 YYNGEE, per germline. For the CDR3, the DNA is TGTGCCAGCAGCGTAGATTTCAGGGGGAGTCCAGGCTACACCTTC. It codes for CASSVDFRGSPGYTF.

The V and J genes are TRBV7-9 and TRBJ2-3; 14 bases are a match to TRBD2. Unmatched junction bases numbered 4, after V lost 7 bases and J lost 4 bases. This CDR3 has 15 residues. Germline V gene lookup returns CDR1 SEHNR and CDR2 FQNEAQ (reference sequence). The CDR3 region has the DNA TGTGCCAGCACGCGGACTAGCGGGAGGTCAGATACGCAGTATTTT. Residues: CASTRTSGRSDTQYF.

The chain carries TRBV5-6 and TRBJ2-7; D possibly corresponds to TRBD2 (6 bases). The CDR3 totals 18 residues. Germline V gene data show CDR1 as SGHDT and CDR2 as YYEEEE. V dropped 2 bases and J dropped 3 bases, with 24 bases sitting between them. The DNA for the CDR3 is TGTGCCAGCAGCTTCCGTGCTGCAGCTTCCGTGCGGGGCTACGAGCAGTACTTC. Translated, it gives CASSFRAAASVRGYEQYF.

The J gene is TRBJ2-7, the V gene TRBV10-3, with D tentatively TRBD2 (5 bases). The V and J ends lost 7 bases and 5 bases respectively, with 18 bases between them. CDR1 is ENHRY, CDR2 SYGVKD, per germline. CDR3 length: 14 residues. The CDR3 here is CAINPRGVNDEQYF. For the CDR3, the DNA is TGTGCCATCAACCCTCGGGGAGTAAACGACGAGCAGTACTTC.

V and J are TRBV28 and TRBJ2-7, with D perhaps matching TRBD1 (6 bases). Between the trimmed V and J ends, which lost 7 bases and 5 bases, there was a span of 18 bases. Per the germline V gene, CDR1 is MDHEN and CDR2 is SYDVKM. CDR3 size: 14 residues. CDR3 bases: TGTGCCAGCACCCCGGCAGGGGCGGGTAACGAGCAGTACTTC. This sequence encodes CASTPAGAGNEQYF.

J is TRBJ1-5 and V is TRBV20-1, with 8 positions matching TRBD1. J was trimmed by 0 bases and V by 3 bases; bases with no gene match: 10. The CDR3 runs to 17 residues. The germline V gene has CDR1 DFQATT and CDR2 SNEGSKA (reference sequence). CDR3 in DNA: TGCAGTGCTAGTCCCTACAGGGGGAAGTTTAGCAATCAGCCCCAGCATTTT. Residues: CSASPYRGKFSNQPQHF.

The DNA of the CDR3 is TGCGCCAGCAGTCCTCGCAGGGTCACTGAAGCTTTCTTT. Amino acids: CASSPRRVTEAFF. This chain links TRBV23-1 with TRBJ1-1; TRBD1 is a possible D gene (5 bases). TRBV23-1 is placed among ORFs of uncertain function. The CDR3 runs to 13 residues. V gave up 4 bases and J gave up 4 bases, with 10 bases separating them.

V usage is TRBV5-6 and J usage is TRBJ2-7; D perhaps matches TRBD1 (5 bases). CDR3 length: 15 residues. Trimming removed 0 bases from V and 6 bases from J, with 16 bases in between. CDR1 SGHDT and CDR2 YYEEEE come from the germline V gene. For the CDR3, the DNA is TGTGCCAGCAGCTTGGCGGTCAGGGTTCGGTCCGAGCAGTACTTC. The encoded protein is CASSLAVRVRSEQYF. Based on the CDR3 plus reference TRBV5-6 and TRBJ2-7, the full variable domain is DAGVTQSPTHLIKTRGQQVTLRCSPKSGHDTVSWYQQALGQGPQFIFQYYEEEERQRGNFPDRFSGHQFPNYSSELNVNALLLGDSALYLCASSLAVRVRSEQYFGPGTRLTVT.

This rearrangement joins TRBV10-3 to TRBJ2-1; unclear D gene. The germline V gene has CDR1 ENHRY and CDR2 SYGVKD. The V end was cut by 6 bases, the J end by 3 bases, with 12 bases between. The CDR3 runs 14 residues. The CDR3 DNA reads TGTGCCATCAGGGGTCTCGGCGGCTACAATGAGCAGTTCTTC. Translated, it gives CAIRGLGGYNEQFF.